Listed below are T cell receptor beta chains from one sample, sequenced in a study of blood T cell repertoires in COVID-19. Profiled with immunoSEQ multiplex PCR; TCRdb holds only in-frame clones, not every one. The data hold 490,000 or so clones, with 88% observed a single time. Sequences were obtained from PBMCs or T cells enriched from blood (not recorded which). Source of these receptors: a middle-aged woman who had recovered from COVID-19. The CDR3 runs from the conserved cysteine through the conserved F or W. D genes are given only for firm matches. Size values are once, few and many counts, or a class for expanded clones, and some rows have none.

clone_size	j_call	v_call	d_call	cdr3_aa	cdr3_nt
once	TRBJ2-1	TRBV14	TRBD2	CASSQYTSGTSGYNEQFF	TGTGCCAGCAGCCAATACACTTCCGGGACTAGCGGCTACAATGAGCAGTTCTTC
NA	TRBJ1-1	TRBV10-3	TRBD1	CAISVAGQGETEAFF	TGTGCCATCAGTGTGGCGGGACAGGGAGAAACTGAAGCTTTCTTT
NA	TRBJ1-4	TRBV5-4	NA	CASSDYGGLNEKLFF	TGTGCCAGCAGTGACTACGGGGGGTTGAACGAAAAACTGTTTTTT
NA	TRBJ2-5	TRBV4-1	NA	CASSQDPGVATQYF	TGCGCCAGCAGCCAAGATCCGGGGGTTGCGACCCAGTACTTC
NA	TRBJ2-5	TRBV7-2	TRBD2	CASSLNTWSSGSGETQYF	TGTGCCAGCAGCTTAAACACTTGGTCTAGCGGGAGTGGGGAGACCCAGTACTTC
NA	TRBJ2-7	TRBV7-9	NA	CASSLAGTLLTYEQYF	TGTGCCAGCAGCTTAGCGGGCACTCTTTTAACCTACGAGCAGTACTTC
few	TRBJ2-3	TRBV25-1	TRBD1	CASMRTGAIDTQYF	TGTGCCAGCATGAGGACAGGGGCTATCGATACGCAGTATTTT
NA	TRBJ1-1	TRBV5-1	TRBD1	CASSPQGAGTEAFF	TGCGCCAGCAGCCCCCAGGGGGCTGGCACTGAAGCTTTCTTT
NA	TRBJ2-5	TRBV7-2	TRBD1	CASSFLAGQVTETQYF	TGTGCCAGCAGCTTCCTCGCGGGACAGGTCACAGAGACCCAGTACTTC
NA	TRBJ1-2	TRBV4-2	NA	CASSQDPGNNYGYTF	TGTGCCAGCAGCCAAGACCCAGGGAATAACTATGGCTACACCTTC
NA	TRBJ2-3	TRBV29-1	NA	CSVGRDRADTQYF	TGCAGCGTTGGTCGGGATAGGGCTGATACGCAGTATTTT
NA	TRBJ1-2	TRBV19	NA	CASSIQGGRTGGYTF	TGTGCCAGTAGTATCCAGGGCGGTCGAACTGGTGGCTACACCTTC
NA	TRBJ2-5	TRBV7-8	NA	CASSLRAGVVQETQYF	TGTGCCAGCAGCCTTCGGGCAGGGGTGGTACAAGAGACCCAGTACTTC
once	TRBJ1-1	TRBV10-1	NA	CASSATGMNTEAFF	TGCGCCAGCAGTGCCACAGGGATGAACACTGAAGCTTTCTTT
NA	TRBJ2-7	TRBV7-8	NA	CASSLGTVARGKQYF	TGTGCCAGCAGCTTAGGGACAGTGGCCCGGGGAAAGCAGTACTTC
NA	TRBJ1-2	TRBV5-1	NA	CASSLAATEGYTF	TGCGCCAGCAGCTTGGCCGCGACAGAAGGCTACACCTTC
once	TRBJ2-7	TRBV11-3	TRBD2	CASSLAGTSGSYEQYF	TGTGCCAGCAGCTTAGCCGGGACTAGCGGATCCTACGAGCAGTACTTC
NA	TRBJ1-5	TRBV18	TRBD1	CASSEGTVTQPQHF	TGTGCCAGCTCTGAGGGGACAGTAACCCAGCCCCAGCATTTT
NA	TRBJ2-1	TRBV19	TRBD2	CASTLAVNNEQFF	TGTGCCAGTACCCTAGCGGTTAACAATGAGCAGTTCTTC
once	TRBJ1-1	TRBV13	TRBD1	CASSSERQGWNTEAFF	TGTGCCAGCAGCTCCGAAAGACAGGGCTGGAACACTGAAGCTTTCTTT
NA	TRBJ2-1	TRBV10-3	NA	CAISESGSSYNEQFF	TGTGCCATCAGTGAGTCCGGGAGCTCCTACAATGAGCAGTTCTTC
NA	TRBJ1-1	TRBV4-3	NA	CASSQEAGNTEAFF	TGCGCCAGCAGCCAAGAGGCAGGGAACACTGAAGCTTTCTTT
NA	TRBJ2-1	TRBV6-5	NA	CASSSNNEQFF	TGTGCCAGCAGTTCCAACAATGAGCAGTTCTTC
NA	TRBJ2-2	TRBV24-1	TRBD1	CATSDLAGQVTGELFF	TGTGCCACCAGTGATTTGGCGGGACAGGTCACCGGGGAGCTGTTTTTT
NA	TRBJ1-2	TRBV29-1	TRBD1	CSVEDDWGDRVGGYTF	TGCAGCGTTGAAGATGATTGGGGGGACAGGGTGGGTGGCTACACCTTC
NA	TRBJ2-3	TRBV3-1/TRBV3-2	TRBD1	CASSQLRQGRTDTQYF	TGTGCCAGCAGCCAGCTGAGACAGGGCCGCACAGATACGCAGTATTTT
NA	TRBJ1-1	TRBV27	TRBD1	CASSSQGAGITEAFF	TGTGCCAGCAGTTCACAGGGGGCTGGGATCACTGAAGCTTTCTTT
once	TRBJ2-2	TRBV5-1	TRBD2	CASSMGLAGGGAGELFF	TGCGCCAGCAGCATGGGACTAGCGGGAGGCGGCGCCGGGGAGCTGTTTTTT
NA	TRBJ2-7	TRBV6-6	NA	CASGRAPYEQYF	TGTGCCAGCGGTCGGGCCCCCTACGAGCAGTACTTC
NA	TRBJ2-7	TRBV7-9	TRBD2	CASSLSGTTRYEQYF	TGTGCCAGCAGCCTTAGCGGGACTACCCGGTACGAGCAGTACTTC
NA	TRBJ2-5	TRBV5-5	TRBD2	CASSLGLAQKETQYF	TGTGCCAGCAGCTTGGGACTAGCGCAAAAAGAGACCCAGTACTTC
NA	TRBJ1-4	TRBV11-2	NA	CASSLDRVSYEKLFF	TGTGCCAGCAGCTTAGATCGGGTATCCTACGAAAAACTGTTTTTT
NA	TRBJ2-4	TRBV2	NA	CASRIRGVNIQYF	TGTGCCAGCAGAATCAGGGGGGTAAACATTCAGTACTTC
NA	TRBJ1-6	TRBV27	TRBD1	CASSSHWWGQGAASSYNSPLHF	TGTGCCAGCAGTTCCCACTGGTGGGGACAGGGGGCCGCGAGCTCCTATAATTCACCCCTCCACTTT
NA	TRBJ2-3	TRBV29-1	NA	CSVGHSASTDTQYF	TGCAGCGTTGGTCATAGCGCCAGCACAGATACGCAGTATTTT
NA	TRBJ1-1	TRBV19	TRBD1	CASSQGAVFTEAFF	TGTGCCAGTTCACAGGGGGCTGTGTTCACTGAAGCTTTCTTT
NA	TRBJ1-2	TRBV29-1	NA	CSAGELANYGYTF	TGCAGCGCTGGGGAGTTAGCGAACTATGGCTACACCTTC
few	TRBJ2-2	TRBV6-5	TRBD1	CASKAGGTGELFF	TGTGCCAGCAAGGCAGGGGGAACCGGGGAGCTGTTTTTT
NA	TRBJ1-2	TRBV27	TRBD1	CASSWGQGSYGYTF	TGTGCCAGCAGTTGGGGACAGGGCAGTTATGGCTACACCTTC
NA	TRBJ1-2	TRBV7-9	TRBD1	CAAGGRYGYTF	TGTGCGGCAGGGGGAAGATATGGCTACACCTTC
NA	TRBJ1-2	TRBV5-1	TRBD1	CASSLEDRVGGYTF	TGCGCCAGCAGCTTGGAGGACAGGGTGGGTGGCTACACCTTC
few	TRBJ1-1	TRBV10-1	NA	CASRVAPNTEAFF	TGCGCCAGCAGGGTAGCCCCGAACACTGAAGCTTTCTTT
NA	TRBJ1-4	TRBV5-1	NA	CASSSGWDEKLFF	TGCGCCAGCAGCTCGGGATGGGATGAAAAACTGTTTTTT
NA	TRBJ2-1	TRBV24-1	TRBD1	CATSDLETGVNEQFF	TGTGCCACCAGTGACTTAGAGACAGGGGTCAATGAGCAGTTCTTC
NA	TRBJ2-7	TRBV19	TRBD1	CASSNSGTGGYEQYF	TGTGCCAGTAGTAACTCCGGGACAGGGGGATACGAGCAGTACTTC
NA	TRBJ1-5	TRBV28	NA	CASSLVNNQPQHF	TGTGCCAGCAGTTTAGTCAACAATCAGCCCCAGCATTTT
NA	TRBJ2-1	TRBV10-1	NA	CASSESGSTRGNEQFF	TGCGCCAGCAGTGAGTCAGGAAGTACGAGGGGGAATGAGCAGTTCTTC
NA	TRBJ1-5	TRBV6-2/TRBV6-3	TRBD1	CASSYRGTGGAGRNQPQHF	TGTGCCAGCAGTTATCGTGGGACAGGGGGCGCAGGGCGCAATCAGCCCCAGCATTTT
NA	TRBJ1-1	TRBV2	NA	CASSGRQNTEAFF	TGTGCCAGCAGCGGGAGACAGAACACTGAAGCTTTCTTT